A single sample is the source of the 26 T cell receptor beta chains below, sequenced in a study of T cell clonality in common variable immunodeficiency. Regarding the study as a whole: Common variable immunodeficiency TCR beta sequences reportedly had fewer deletions and N-nucleotide insertions.

The antigens of these receptors remain unknown. Assay: immunoSEQ multiplex PCR; the TCRdb copy retains only in-frame clones and omits some. This repertoire holds more than 20,000 clones, and none appear only once. Sample: peripheral blood mononuclear cells. These receptors were obtained from a human donor with common variable immunodeficiency.

This clone was seen only a few times. The CDR3 end falls 3 residues outside the read, so it is completed with the germline J gene. This chain connects TRBV18 to TRBJ2-7; D is possibly TRBD1 (5 bases). Germline CDR1 is KGHSH and CDR2 is LQKENI. The CDR3 has 11 amino acids. The V and J ends lost 6 bases and 6 bases respectively, with 9 bases between them. CDR3 DNA, as far as it was read: TGTGCCAGCTCGGCGACAGTCGAG. It specifies CASSATVE. The complete CDR3 sequence is CASSATVEQYF.

On this clone: The read terminates 3 residues ahead of where the CDR3 ends, so the germline J gene completes it. J is TRBJ2-2 and V is TRBV7-3, with TRBD2 matching over 7 bases. The CDR3 spans 15 residues. Per germline, CDR1 SGHTA and CDR2 FQGTGA. J lost 4 bases, V lost 1 base, and 3 bases had no gene match. The CDR3: CASSLMGGSTGELFF. The sequenced CDR3 bases are TGTGCCAGCAGCTTAATGGGCGGGAGCACCGGGGAG.

This clone was recorded at least ten times. The read ends 3 residues early relative to the CDR3; the germline J gene fills the gap. This chain joins TRBV18 and TRBJ1-1; 8 nucleotides line up with TRBD1. The junction had 1 base not matched to a gene; V was cut back by 4 bases and J by 3 bases. The CDR3 has 13 residues. The germline V gene encodes CDR1 KGHSH and CDR2 LQKENI. The CDR3 bases that were read are TGTGCCAGCTCACTGACAGGGGACACTGAA. As protein: CASSLTGDTE. The CDR3 in full is CASSLTGDTEAFF.

Worth noting for this clone: The CDR3 end falls 3 residues outside the read, so it is completed with the germline J gene. The chain couples TRBV7-9 to TRBJ1-3, with no clear D. V was shortened by 5 bases and J by 4 bases, with 6 bases between the two germline ends. CDR1 is SEHNR, CDR2 FQNEAQ, per germline (reference sequence). The length of the CDR3 is 12 residues. CDR3 protein: CASSLPGNTIYF. The sequenced CDR3 bases are TGTGCCAGCAGCCTCCCGGGAAACACC.

This clone was detected many times. The CDR3 extends 3 residues past the end of the read, so its final part is completed from the germline J gene. V and J are TRBV29-1 and TRBJ1-5, with a weak D call TRBD1 (6 bases). The CDR3 covers 12 residues. V was pared by 4 bases and J by 4 bases, with 8 bases between. Germline values: CDR1 SQVTM, CDR2 ANQGSEA. CDR3 DNA (partial): TGCAGCGTTGGGACAGATAATCAGCCC. Encoded protein: CSVGTDNQP. The whole CDR3 region reads CSVGTDNQPQHF.

This clone was picked up a small number of times. With the read ending 3 residues before the CDR3 end, the germline J gene is used to fill in that end. The chain couples TRBV2 to TRBJ2-7; D perhaps matches TRBD2 (6 bases). Trimming took 6 bases from V and 3 from J, leaving 12 bases between them. The CDR3 is 13 residues long. Germline V lookup: CDR1 SNHLY, CDR2 FYNNEI. Incomplete CDR3 DNA: TGTGCCAGCAGAGTAAGCGGGTACTACGAG. Translation: CASRVSGYYE. In full, the CDR3 reads CASRVSGYYEQYF.

The sample holds many counts of this clone. The sequenced fragment ends 3 residues before the CDR3 boundary, so the rest is inferred from the germline J gene. The chain links TRBV2 to TRBJ2-2, with 7 bases aligning to TRBD1. Trimming removed 11 bases from V and 5 bases from J; junction bases left unmatched: 11. The CDR3 extends over 14 amino acids. Germline CDR1 reads SNHLY; CDR2 reads FYNNEI. This CDR3 is CASLEAGGTGELFF. The sequenced part of the CDR3 DNA is TGTGCCTCCTTAGAGGCAGGGGGTACCGGGGAG.

Comments on this clone: Read sequence stops 3 residues before the CDR3 end, and the germline J gene provides the missing end. The chain employs TRBV19 and TRBJ2-1; D gene unclear. The CDR3 is 12 amino acids. The V end was cut by 6 bases, the J end by 7 bases, with 10 bases between. CDR1 and CDR2 (germline): LNHDA, SQIVND (reference sequence). Incomplete CDR3 DNA: TGTGCCAGTAGCAATAGAAATAATGAG. This encodes CASSNRNNE. The whole CDR3 reads CASSNRNNEQFF.

Of note for this clone: The read gets to within 3 residues of the CDR3 end, and the germline J gene fills in the rest. V is TRBV18 and J is TRBJ2-2, with 9 bases fitting TRBD2. The J segment lost 7 bases and the V segment lost 3 bases, leaving 9 bases of the junction unmatched. The CDR3 is 16 amino acids. CDR1 is KGHSH, CDR2 LQKENI, per germline. The part of the CDR3 DNA that was read is TGTGCCAGCTCACCCCTAGCGGGACAATCCTACGGGGAG. The encoded protein is CASSPLAGQSYGE. The entire CDR3 sequence reads CASSPLAGQSYGELFF.

Ten or more counts support this clone. The read terminates 3 residues ahead of where the CDR3 ends, so the germline J gene completes it. The rearrangement links TRBV30 to TRBJ1-5; no reliable D call. The V end lost 4 bases, the J end lost 2 bases, and 6 bases lay between the germline ends. CDR1 GTSNPN and CDR2 SVGIG come from the germline V gene (reference sequence). The CDR3 is made up of 12 amino acids. CDR3 in amino acids: CAWKRGNQPQHF. CDR3 DNA, as far as it was read: TGTGCCTGGAAGCGGGGCAATCAGCCC.

This clone was seen a handful of times. One end of the junction is discordant with germline, which a read error may explain. With the read ending 3 residues before the CDR3 end, the germline J gene is used to fill in that end. The chain has TRBV18 and TRBJ2-3, with 7 nucleotides matching TRBD1. The CDR3 is made up of 16 amino acids. Germline V gene data show CDR1 as KGHSH and CDR2 as LQKENI. The sequenced part of the CDR3 DNA is TGTGCCAGCACACCTGTACAGGGGAAGGGGACAGATACG. Encoded protein: CASTPVQGKGTDT. In full, the CDR3 is CASTPVQGKGTDTQYF.

This clone was counted at least ten times. The read halts 3 residues ahead of the CDR3 end, with the missing end drawn from the germline J gene. This chain joins TRBV20-1 and TRBJ2-1; 13 nucleotides line up with TRBD2. Per germline, CDR1 DFQATT and CDR2 SNEGSKA (reference sequence). V lost 5 bases to trimming and J lost 8 bases; unmatched junction nucleotides: 6. This CDR3 comprises 14 residues. The chain's CDR3 is CSAYTSGRAYEQFF. The sequenced part of the CDR3 DNA is TGCAGTGCTTACACTAGCGGGAGGGCCTATGAG.

A remark on this clone: The observed sequence ends 3 residues before the CDR3 terminus, with the missing tail filled in from the germline J gene. The chain combines TRBV7-9 with TRBJ2-1, with a possible D match to TRBD2 (5 bases). CDR3 length: 15 amino acids. Germline CDR1 and CDR2: SEHNR and FQNEAQ (reference sequence). Trimming removed 4 bases from V and 1 base from J, with 11 bases in between. CDR3 in amino acids: CASSSGADSYNEQFF. CDR3 bases read: TGTGCCAGCAGCTCCGGAGCGGATTCCTACAATGAG.

This clone was seen only a few times. Read sequence stops 3 residues before the CDR3 end, and the germline J gene provides the missing end. This sequence joins TRBV7-9 and TRBJ2-7, with TRBD1 identical over 10 bases. Germline-derived CDR1 and CDR2 are SEHNR and FQNEAQ (reference sequence). V lost 5 bases, J lost 2 bases, and 3 bases stayed unmatched. The CDR3 runs 14 residues. CDR3 protein: CASSQDRGTYEQYF. The CDR3 bases that were read are TGTGCCAGCAGCCAGGACAGGGGGACCTACGAG.

As regards this clone: The DNA ends 3 residues before the CDR3 does, and the rest of the CDR3 is filled in from the germline J gene. The V and J genes are TRBV18 and TRBJ2-3; 13 positions match TRBD2. Germline V gives CDR1 KGHSH, CDR2 LQKENI. V dropped 6 bases and J dropped 4; count of bases not matched to a gene: 7. This CDR3 comprises 16 residues. The DNA read from the CDR3 is TGTGCCAGCTCCGGACTAGCGGGAGTCGGCGCAGATACG. Translation: CASSGLAGVGADT. The full CDR3 sequence reads CASSGLAGVGADTQYF.

Concerning this clone itself: The CDR3 end falls 3 residues outside the read, so it is completed with the germline J gene. The chain combines TRBV7-2 with TRBJ2-7; TRBD1 matches 10 bases. The V gene end was trimmed by 3 bases and the J gene end by 3 bases; junction bases not matched to a gene: 2. The germline CDR1 and CDR2 sequences are SGHTA and FQGNSA. This CDR3 is 14 amino acids long. The CDR3 is CASSLGQGIYEQYF. CDR3 DNA, as far as it was read: TGTGCCAGCAGCTTGGGACAGGGGATCTACGAG.

With regard to this clone: The read ends 3 residues shy of where the CDR3 ends; the end is completed using the germline J gene. The chain combines TRBV18 with TRBJ2-5; 7 bases agree with TRBD1. The CDR3 has 14 amino acids. The V gene end was trimmed by 8 bases and the J gene end by 1 base; junction bases not matched to a gene: 7. The V gene's germline CDR1 is KGHSH and CDR2 LQKENI. The CDR3 bases that were read are TGTGCCAGCACGGGGACAGCCCCCCAAGAGACC. Protein: CASTGTAPQET. The full CDR3 sequence reads CASTGTAPQETQYF.

In its sample, this clone was seen many times. The observed sequence ends 3 residues before the CDR3 terminus, with the missing tail filled in from the germline J gene. This chain links TRBV5-5 with TRBJ1-2, with D tentatively TRBD1 (6 bases). The CDR3 is 13 amino acids. Germline CDR1 and CDR2: SGHKS and YYEKEE (reference sequence). The DNA read from the CDR3 is TGTGCCAGCAGCTTAGTCACACAGGGACCC. This translates into CASSLVTQGP. In full, the CDR3 reads CASSLVTQGPYTF.

This clone was counted at least ten times. Read coverage stops 3 residues before the CDR3 terminus; the germline J gene supplies the remainder. This rearrangement joins TRBV5-1 to TRBJ2-5, with D possibly matching TRBD2 (6 bases). The CDR3 length is 15 residues. Trimming removed 5 bases from V and 4 bases from J, with 18 bases in between. The germline V gene has CDR1 SGHRS and CDR2 YFSETQ. CDR3 bases read: TGCGCCAGCAGATCCTCAGGGCAGGGACTAGAGACC. The encoded protein is CASRSSGQGLET. The entire CDR3 protein reads CASRSSGQGLETQYF.

As regards this clone: The read ends 3 residues early relative to the CDR3; the germline J gene fills the gap. The genes are TRBV19 and TRBJ2-7; 8 bases are shared with TRBD1. The length of the CDR3 is 13 residues. Germline assignment: CDR1 LNHDA and CDR2 SQIVND (reference sequence). V lost 4 bases, J lost 6 bases, and 5 bases stayed unmatched. Incomplete CDR3 DNA: TGTGCCAGTAGTAACAGGGGGAGTTTCGAG. Translation: CASSNRGSFE. Given in full, the CDR3 is CASSNRGSFEQYF.

This clone has at least ten counts. The sequenced fragment ends 3 residues before the CDR3 boundary, so the rest is inferred from the germline J gene. The V and J genes are TRBV20-1 and TRBJ1-5; 11 nucleotides align to TRBD1. The V and J ends lost 0 bases and 2 bases, in that order; junction bases with no gene match: 9. Germline V lookup: CDR1 DFQATT, CDR2 SNEGSKA (reference sequence). The CDR3 runs 18 residues. The CDR3 reads CSARDPGQGAMGNQPQHF. The sequenced CDR3 bases are TGCAGTGCTAGAGATCCCGGACAGGGGGCTATGGGCAATCAGCCC.

On this clone: The read gets to within 3 residues of the CDR3 end, and the germline J gene fills in the rest. The J gene is TRBJ2-1, the V gene TRBV20-1; 10 nucleotides agree with TRBD2. CDR1 is DFQATT and CDR2 is SNEGSKA in the germline V gene (reference sequence). This CDR3 comprises 15 residues. Trimming took 6 bases from V and 4 from J; bases not matched to a gene: 9. The DNA read from the CDR3 is TGCAGTGCCCACTCGACTAGCGGGCTTTACAATGAG. Translated: CSAHSTSGLYNE. The whole CDR3 sequence reads CSAHSTSGLYNEQFF.

The CDR3 region is CASSPRSHEQFF. CDR3 bases read: TGTGCCAGCAGCCCCAGGAGCCATGAG. The chain joins TRBV7-2 to TRBJ2-1; unclear D gene. The CDR3 goes on 3 residues after the read ends, and that part is filled in from the germline J gene. CDR3 length: 12 amino acids. Germline V gene sequence: CDR1 SGHTA, CDR2 FQGNSA. The V gene lost 5 bases and the J gene lost 8 bases, with 10 bases spanning the gap.

Remarks on this clone: Read data end 3 residues before the CDR3 end; the end is taken from the germline J gene. The rearrangement links TRBV30 to TRBJ2-7, with TRBD1 matching 8 bases. The CDR3 extends over 17 amino acids. CDR1 GTSNPN and CDR2 SVGIG come from the germline V gene (reference sequence). Losses at the gene ends were 2 bases for V and 1 base for J; bases not matched to a gene: 13. Incomplete CDR3 DNA: TGTGCCTGGAGTATAACCTACCCCGGACAGGGATCCTACGAG. Its translation: CAWSITYPGQGSYE. The complete CDR3 protein is CAWSITYPGQGSYEQYF. Looking up the rest from reference TRBV30 and TRBJ2-7 gives the full variable domain: SQTIHQWPATLVQPVGSPLSLECTVEGTSNPNLYWYRQAAGRGLQLLFYSVGIGQISSEVPQNLSASRPQDRQFILSSKKLLLSDSGFYLCAWSITYPGQGSYEQYFGPGTRLTVT.

As to this clone: The read ends 3 residues early relative to the CDR3; the germline J gene fills the gap. The chain employs TRBV5-1 and TRBJ2-7; TRBD2 matches 7 bases. V was clipped by 4 bases and J by 3 bases; unmatched bases: 13. Germline loops: CDR1 SGHRS, CDR2 YFSETQ. CDR3 length: 16 residues. CDR3 protein: CASSPGGSGQFYEQYF. The sequenced CDR3 bases are TGCGCCAGCAGCCCGGGGGGTTCCGGACAATTCTACGAG.

This clone was counted ten times or more. The observed sequence ends 3 residues before the CDR3 terminus, with the missing tail filled in from the germline J gene. The chain carries TRBV30 and TRBJ2-7; 10 bases align to TRBD2. This CDR3 has 16 residues. J was trimmed by 4 bases and V by 0 bases; bases with no gene match: 9. CDR1 and CDR2 (germline): GTSNPN, SVGIG (reference sequence). The CDR3: CAWSVPSLAGVYEQYF. CDR3 DNA, as far as it was read: TGTGCCTGGAGTGTACCATCCCTAGCGGGAGTATACGAG.